Detailed here is one T cell receptor beta chain. The germline gives CDR1 DFQATT, CDR2 SNEGSKA (reference sequence). The CDR3 contains 14 residues. With 6 bases clipped from V and 0 bases from J, the junction kept 4 bases outside the gene matches. The data originate from a study of regulatory T cells in long-lasting Graves disease. As for time point: newly diagnosed GD, antithyroid drugs for less than 3 months. PBMC RNA was the source of the TCR library. Arm-PCR of CDR3 regions with iRepertoire HTBI primers generated TCR beta libraries. TCRdb processed the multiplex PCR reads anew with MiXCR; each CDR3 protein has one entry. The data hold about 470,000 distinct CDR3 sequences, with roughly 16% observed a single time. Another study also made use of these data, one on T cells in Graves' hyperthyroidism and ophthalmopathy.

Specimen: peripheral blood mononuclear cells (PBMCs), collected at new diagnosis, from a patient treated with antithyroid drugs. The TCR was taken from a man aged 40-50 years with Graves disease. The chain couples TRBV20-1 to TRBJ2-1; TRBD2 aligns across 8 bases. CDR3 nucleotides: TGCAGTGCCCGTAGCGGGGTCTCCTACAATGAGCAGTTCTTC. Translation: CSARSGVSYNEQFF.